The TCR beta chain under discussion was sequenced for a study of blood T cell repertoires in COVID-19. For the study at large: The study drew acute and convalescent COVID-19 samples from the United States, Italy and Spain.

This CDR3 region has 16 residues. Germline CDR1 is MNHEY and CDR2 is SMNVEV (reference sequence). With V trimmed by 3 bases and J by 5 bases, 7 bases remained unmatched. Using immunoSEQ multiplex PCR, the repertoire was profiled, and TCRdb retains in-frame clones only, with some absent. Among approximately 200,000 clones listed, approximately 79% were seen once. Sequenced input: peripheral blood. This TCR derives from a woman aged 45 to 65 with acute or convalescent COVID-19. The V gene is TRBV27, the J gene TRBJ2-3, with 11 bases lining up with TRBD1. CDR3: CASSFLPGTGGDTQYF. The CDR3 nucleotides read TGTGCCAGCAGTTTCCTGCCCGGGACAGGGGGAGATACGCAGTATTTT.